The sequence of this T cell receptor beta chain was determined in a study of identical twins. General observations from the study: For zero-insertion analyses, partial confounding could come from invariant MAIT and iNKT cells. Models underestimated TCR alpha sharing (out-of-frame) in monozygotic twins. Memory repertoires showed no such pattern, whereas abundant cord blood beta clonotypes carried fewer insertions.

MiXCR, applied by TCRdb to the 5' RACE reads, yields one record per CDR3 protein. The sample shows about 660,000 distinct CDR3 sequences, 8.5% to 9% of them seen only once. The table lists this clonotype with many counts. Its cognate antigen is unknown. CDR3 length equals 18 residues. This sample was also put to use in a study of yellow fever vaccine responses in identical twins. That paper adds: Twins showed a vaccine T cell response that reportedly seemed partly convergent, partly personalized.

The receptor was derived from a woman aged 18-29 years in good health. The chain carries TRBV21-1 and TRBJ2-3; the DNA was not compared with TRBD2, the D call given in the table. TRBV21-1 is noted as a pseudogene. The specimen was PBMCs. The CDR3 DNA is TGTGCCAGCAGCAAAGTATGTCAACTAGCGGGGAGCACAGATACGCAGTATTTT. Its translation: CASSKVCQLAGSTDTQYF.